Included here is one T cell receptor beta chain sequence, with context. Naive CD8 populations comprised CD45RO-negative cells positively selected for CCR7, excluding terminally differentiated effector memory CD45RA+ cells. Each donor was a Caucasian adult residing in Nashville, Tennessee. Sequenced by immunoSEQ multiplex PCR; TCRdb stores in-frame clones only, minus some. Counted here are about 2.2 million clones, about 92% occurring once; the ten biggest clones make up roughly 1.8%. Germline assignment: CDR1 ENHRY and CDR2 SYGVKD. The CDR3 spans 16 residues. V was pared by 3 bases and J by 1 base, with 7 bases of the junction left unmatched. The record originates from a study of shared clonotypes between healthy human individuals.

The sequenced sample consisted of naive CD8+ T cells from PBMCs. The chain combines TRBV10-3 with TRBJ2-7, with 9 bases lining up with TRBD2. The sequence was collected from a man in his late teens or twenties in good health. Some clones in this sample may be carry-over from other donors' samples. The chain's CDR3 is CAISDLAGVRSYEQYF. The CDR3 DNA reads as TGTGCCATCAGTGATTTAGCGGGAGTTAGGTCCTACGAGCAGTACTTC.